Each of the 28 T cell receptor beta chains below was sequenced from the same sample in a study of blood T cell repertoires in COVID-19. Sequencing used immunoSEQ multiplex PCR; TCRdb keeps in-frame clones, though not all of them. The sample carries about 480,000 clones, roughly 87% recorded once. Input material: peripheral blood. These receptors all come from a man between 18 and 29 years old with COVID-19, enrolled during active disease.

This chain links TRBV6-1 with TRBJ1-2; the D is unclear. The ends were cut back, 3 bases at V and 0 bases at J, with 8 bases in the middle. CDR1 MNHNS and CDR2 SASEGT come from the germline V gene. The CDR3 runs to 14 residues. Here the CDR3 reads CASSEASANYGYTF. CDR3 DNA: TGTGCCAGCAGTGAGGCCAGTGCTAACTATGGCTACACCTTC.

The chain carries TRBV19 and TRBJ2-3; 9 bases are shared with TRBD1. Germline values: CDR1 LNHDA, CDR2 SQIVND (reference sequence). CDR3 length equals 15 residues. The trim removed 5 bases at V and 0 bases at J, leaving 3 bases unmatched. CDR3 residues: CASSGGQGSTDTQYF. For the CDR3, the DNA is TGTGCCAGTAGTGGGGGACAGGGAAGCACAGATACGCAGTATTTT.

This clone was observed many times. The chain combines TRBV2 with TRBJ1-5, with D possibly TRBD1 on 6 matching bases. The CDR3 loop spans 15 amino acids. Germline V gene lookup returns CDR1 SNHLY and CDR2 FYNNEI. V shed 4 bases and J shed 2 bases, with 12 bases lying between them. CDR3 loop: CASSVGGLGNQPQHF. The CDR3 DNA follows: TGTGCCAGCAGTGTGGGGGGGCTGGGCAATCAGCCCCAGCATTTT.

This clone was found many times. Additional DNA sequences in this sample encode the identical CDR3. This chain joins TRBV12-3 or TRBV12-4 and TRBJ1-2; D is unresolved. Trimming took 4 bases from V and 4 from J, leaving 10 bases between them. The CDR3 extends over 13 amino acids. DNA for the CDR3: TGTGCCAGCAGTTATGGGGAGGGCTATGGCTACACCTTC. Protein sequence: CASSYGEGYGYTF.

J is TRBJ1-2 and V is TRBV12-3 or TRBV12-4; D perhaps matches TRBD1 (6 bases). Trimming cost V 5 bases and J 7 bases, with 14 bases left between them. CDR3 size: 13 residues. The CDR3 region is CASSPTGTPGYTF. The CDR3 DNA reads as TGTGCCAGCAGTCCCACCGGGACACCTGGCTACACCTTC.

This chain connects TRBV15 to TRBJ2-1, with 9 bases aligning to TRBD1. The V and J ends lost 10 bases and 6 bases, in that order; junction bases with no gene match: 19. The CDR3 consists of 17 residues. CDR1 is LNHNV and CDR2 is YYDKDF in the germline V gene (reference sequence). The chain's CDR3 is CARATADGQGLFNEQFF. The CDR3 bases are TGTGCCAGAGCAACAGCAGATGGACAGGGGCTCTTCAATGAGCAGTTCTTC.

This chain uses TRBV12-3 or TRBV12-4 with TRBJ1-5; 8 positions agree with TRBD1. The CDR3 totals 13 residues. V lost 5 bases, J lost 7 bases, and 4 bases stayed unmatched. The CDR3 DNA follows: TGTGCCAGCAGTGTGGGACAGGCCCAGCCCCAGCATTTT. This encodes CASSVGQAQPQHF.

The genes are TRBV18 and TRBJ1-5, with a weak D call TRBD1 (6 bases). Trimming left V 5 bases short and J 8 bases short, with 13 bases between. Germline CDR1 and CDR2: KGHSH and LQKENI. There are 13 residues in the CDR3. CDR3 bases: TGTGCCAGCTCAGCGCAGGGGACGGAGCCCCAGCATTTT. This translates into CASSAQGTEPQHF. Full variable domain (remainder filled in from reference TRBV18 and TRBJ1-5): NAGVMQNPRHLVRRRGQEARLRCSPMKGHSHVYWYRQLPEEGLKFMVYLQKENIIDESGMPKERFSAEFPKEGPSILRIQQVVRGDSAAYFCASSAQGTEPQHFGDGTRLSIL.

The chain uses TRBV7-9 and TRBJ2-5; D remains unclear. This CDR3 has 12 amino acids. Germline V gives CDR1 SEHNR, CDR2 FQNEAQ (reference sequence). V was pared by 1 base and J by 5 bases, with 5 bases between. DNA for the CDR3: TGTGCCAGCAGCTTAGACGGGGAGACCCAGTACTTC. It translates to CASSLDGETQYF.

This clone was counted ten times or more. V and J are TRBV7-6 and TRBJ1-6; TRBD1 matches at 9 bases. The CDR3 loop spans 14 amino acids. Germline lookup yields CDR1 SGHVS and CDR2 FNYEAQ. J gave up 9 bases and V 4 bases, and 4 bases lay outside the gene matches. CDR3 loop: CASSSGQGGSPLHF. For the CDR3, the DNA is TGTGCCAGCAGCTCGGGACAGGGTGGTTCACCCCTCCACTTT.

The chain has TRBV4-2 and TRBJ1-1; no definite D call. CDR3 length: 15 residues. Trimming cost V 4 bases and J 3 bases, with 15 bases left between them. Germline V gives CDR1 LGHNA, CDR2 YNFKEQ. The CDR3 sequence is CASSLQPGRDTEAFF. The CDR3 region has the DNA TGTGCCAGCAGCCTACAGCCGGGAAGGGACACTGAAGCTTTCTTT.

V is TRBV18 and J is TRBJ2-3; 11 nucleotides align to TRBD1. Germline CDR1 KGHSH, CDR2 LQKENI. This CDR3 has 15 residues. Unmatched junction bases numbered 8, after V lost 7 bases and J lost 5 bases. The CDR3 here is CASCPGQGAGDTQYF. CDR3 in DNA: TGTGCCAGCTGCCCCGGACAGGGGGCAGGAGATACGCAGTATTTT.

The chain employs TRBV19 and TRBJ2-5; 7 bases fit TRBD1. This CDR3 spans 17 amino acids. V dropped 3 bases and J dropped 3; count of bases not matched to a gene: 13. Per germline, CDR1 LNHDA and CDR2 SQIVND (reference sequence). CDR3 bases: TGTGCCAGTAGTATTCGACAGGGCACATTACTTGAAGAGACCCAGTACTTC. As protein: CASSIRQGTLLEETQYF.

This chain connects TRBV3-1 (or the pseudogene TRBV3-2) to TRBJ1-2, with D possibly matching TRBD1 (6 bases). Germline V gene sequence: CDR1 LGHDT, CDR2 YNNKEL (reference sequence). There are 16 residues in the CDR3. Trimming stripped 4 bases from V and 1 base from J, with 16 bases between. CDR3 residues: CASSPPLDRVNYGYTF. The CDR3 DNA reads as TGTGCCAGCAGCCCTCCATTGGACAGAGTTAACTATGGCTACACCTTC.

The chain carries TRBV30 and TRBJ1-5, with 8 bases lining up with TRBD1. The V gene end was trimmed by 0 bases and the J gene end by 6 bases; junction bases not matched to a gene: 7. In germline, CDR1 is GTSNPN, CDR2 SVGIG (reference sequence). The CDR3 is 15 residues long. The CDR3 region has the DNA TGTGCCTGGAGTGTACTCTCAGGGGGCGGTCAGCCCCAGCATTTT. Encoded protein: CAWSVLSGGGQPQHF. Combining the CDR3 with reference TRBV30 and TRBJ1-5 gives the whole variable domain SQTIHQWPATLVQPVGSPLSLECTVEGTSNPNLYWYRQAAGRGLQLLFYSVGIGQISSEVPQNLSASRPQDRQFILSSKKLLLSDSGFYLCAWSVLSGGGQPQHFGDGTRLSIL.

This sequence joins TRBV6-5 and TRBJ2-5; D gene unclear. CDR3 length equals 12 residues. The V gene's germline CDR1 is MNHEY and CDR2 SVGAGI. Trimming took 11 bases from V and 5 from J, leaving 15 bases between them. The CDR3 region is CAAAEYGETQYF. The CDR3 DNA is TGTGCCGCCGCCGAGTATGGTGAGACCCAGTACTTC.

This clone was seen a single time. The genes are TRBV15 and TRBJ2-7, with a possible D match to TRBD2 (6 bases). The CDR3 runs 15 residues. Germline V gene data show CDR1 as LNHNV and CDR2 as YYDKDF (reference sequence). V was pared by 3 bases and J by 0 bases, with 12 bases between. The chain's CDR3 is CATSRSGTYSYEQYF. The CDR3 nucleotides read TGTGCCACCAGCAGGTCCGGGACTTACTCCTACGAGCAGTACTTC.

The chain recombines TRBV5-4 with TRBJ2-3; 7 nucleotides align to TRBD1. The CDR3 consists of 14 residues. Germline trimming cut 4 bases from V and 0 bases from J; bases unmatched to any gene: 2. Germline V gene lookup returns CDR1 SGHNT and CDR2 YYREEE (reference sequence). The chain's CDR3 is CASSATGSTDTQYF. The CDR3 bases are TGTGCCAGCAGCGCGACAGGGAGCACAGATACGCAGTATTTT.

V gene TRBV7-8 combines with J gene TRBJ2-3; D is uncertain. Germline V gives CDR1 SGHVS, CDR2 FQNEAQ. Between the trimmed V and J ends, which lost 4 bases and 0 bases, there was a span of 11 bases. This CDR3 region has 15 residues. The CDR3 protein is CASSSLYSSTDTQYF. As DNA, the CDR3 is TGTGCCAGCAGCTCCCTATATTCTAGCACAGATACGCAGTATTTT.

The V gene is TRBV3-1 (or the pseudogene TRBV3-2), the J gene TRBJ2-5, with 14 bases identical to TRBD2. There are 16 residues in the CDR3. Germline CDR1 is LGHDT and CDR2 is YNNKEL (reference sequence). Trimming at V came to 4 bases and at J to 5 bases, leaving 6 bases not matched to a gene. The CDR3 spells CASSLRLAGGPETQYF. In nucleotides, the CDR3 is TGTGCCAGCAGCCTACGACTAGCGGGAGGGCCGGAGACCCAGTACTTC.

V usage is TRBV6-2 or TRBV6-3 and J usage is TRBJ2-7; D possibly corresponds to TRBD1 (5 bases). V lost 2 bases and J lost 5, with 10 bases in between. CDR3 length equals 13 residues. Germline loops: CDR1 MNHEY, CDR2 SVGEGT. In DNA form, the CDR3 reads TGTGCCAGCAGTTACGGGGCAGGCGACGAGCAGTACTTC. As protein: CASSYGAGDEQYF.

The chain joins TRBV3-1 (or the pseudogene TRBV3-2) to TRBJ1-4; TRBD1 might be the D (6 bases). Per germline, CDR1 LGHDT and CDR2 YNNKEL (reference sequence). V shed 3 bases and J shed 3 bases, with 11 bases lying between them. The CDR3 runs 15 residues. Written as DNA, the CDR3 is TGTGCCAGCAGCCACCGACAGGCAGCTAATGAAAAACTGTTTTTT. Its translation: CASSHRQAANEKLFF.

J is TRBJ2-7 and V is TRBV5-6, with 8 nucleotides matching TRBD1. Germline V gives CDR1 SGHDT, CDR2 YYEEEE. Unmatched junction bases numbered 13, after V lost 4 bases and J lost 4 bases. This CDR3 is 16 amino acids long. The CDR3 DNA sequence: TGTGCCAGCAGCCTAGGACAGGGCCATACGATATACGAGCAGTACTTC. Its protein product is CASSLGQGHTIYEQYF.

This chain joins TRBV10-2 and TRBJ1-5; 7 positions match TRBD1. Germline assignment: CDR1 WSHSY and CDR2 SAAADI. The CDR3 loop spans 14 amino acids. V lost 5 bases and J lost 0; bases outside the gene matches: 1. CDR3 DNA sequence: TGCGCCAGCAGTCCAGGGGGTAGCAATCAGCCCCAGCATTTT. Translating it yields CASSPGGSNQPQHF.

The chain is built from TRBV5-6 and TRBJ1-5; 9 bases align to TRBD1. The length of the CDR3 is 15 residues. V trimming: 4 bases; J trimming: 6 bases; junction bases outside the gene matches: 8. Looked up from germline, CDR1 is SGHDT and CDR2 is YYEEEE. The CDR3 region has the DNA TGTGCCAGCAGCCTCGGGACAGGGTTGCGTCAGCCCCAGCATTTT. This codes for CASSLGTGLRQPQHF.

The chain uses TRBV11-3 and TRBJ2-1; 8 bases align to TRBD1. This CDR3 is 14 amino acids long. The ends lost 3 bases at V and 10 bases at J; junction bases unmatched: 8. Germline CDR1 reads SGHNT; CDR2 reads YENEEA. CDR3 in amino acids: CASSFGGAGGEQFF. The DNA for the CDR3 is TGTGCCAGCAGCTTCGGGGGAGCAGGGGGCGAGCAGTTCTTC.

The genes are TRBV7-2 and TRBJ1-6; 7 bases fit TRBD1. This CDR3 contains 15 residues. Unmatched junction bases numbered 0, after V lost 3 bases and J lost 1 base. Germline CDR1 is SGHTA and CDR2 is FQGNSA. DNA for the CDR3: TGTGCCAGCAGCTTGGGACAGTCCTATAATTCACCCCTCCACTTT. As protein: CASSLGQSYNSPLHF.

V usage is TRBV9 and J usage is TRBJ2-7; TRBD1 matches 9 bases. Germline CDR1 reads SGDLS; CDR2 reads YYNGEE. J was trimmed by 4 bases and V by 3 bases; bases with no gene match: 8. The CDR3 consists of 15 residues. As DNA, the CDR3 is TGTGCCAGCAGCGCAGGACAGGGGCTCTTGTACGAGCAGTACTTC. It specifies CASSAGQGLLYEQYF.